The present TCR beta chain was sequenced within a study of identical twins. Study-level findings and limits: Models predicted too little out-of-frame TCR alpha sharing in monozygotic twins. Out-of-frame alpha sequences common to twins exhibited an excess of low generation probability.

This clonotype has only a few counts. What it binds is unknown. V lost 2 bases and J lost 6, with 7 bases in between. This CDR3 has 13 amino acids. Germline V gene data show CDR1 as MRHNA and CDR2 as SNTAGT. TCRdb passed the 5' RACE reads through MiXCR, listing each CDR3 protein once. The table includes approximately 190,000 distinct CDR3 sequences, 15% to 20% detected once. This sample was shared with a second study, whose subject was T cells expressing NK-cell markers. That study adds: Restriction of the sorted population to alpha-beta TCR T cells was achieved in several experiments with an anti-gamma-delta TCR antibody.

The receptor was derived from a woman younger than 35 in good health. The chain links TRBV6-4 to TRBJ2-2; D unclear. The specimen sequenced was CD8+ T cells sorted from blood. The CDR3 region has the DNA TGTGCCAGCAGTGACAGGGCTGCCGGGGAGCTGTTTTTT. Its protein product is CASSDRAAGELFF.